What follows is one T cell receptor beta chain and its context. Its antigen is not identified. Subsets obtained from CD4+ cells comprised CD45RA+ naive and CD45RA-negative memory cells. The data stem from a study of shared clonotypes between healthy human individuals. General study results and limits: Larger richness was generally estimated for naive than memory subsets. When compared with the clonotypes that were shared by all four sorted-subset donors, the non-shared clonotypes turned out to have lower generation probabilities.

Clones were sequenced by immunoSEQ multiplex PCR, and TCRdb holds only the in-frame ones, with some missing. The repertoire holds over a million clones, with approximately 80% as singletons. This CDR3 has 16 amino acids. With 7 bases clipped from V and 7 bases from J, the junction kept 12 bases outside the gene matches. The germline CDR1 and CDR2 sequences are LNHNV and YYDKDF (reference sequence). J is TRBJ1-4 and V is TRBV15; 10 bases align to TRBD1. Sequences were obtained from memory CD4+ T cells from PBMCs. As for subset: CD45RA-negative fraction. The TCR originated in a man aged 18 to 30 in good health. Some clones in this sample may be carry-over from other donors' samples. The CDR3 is CATTSRDRGVSEKLFF. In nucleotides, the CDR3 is TGTGCCACCACCTCCCGGGACAGGGGAGTTAGTGAAAAACTGTTTTTT.